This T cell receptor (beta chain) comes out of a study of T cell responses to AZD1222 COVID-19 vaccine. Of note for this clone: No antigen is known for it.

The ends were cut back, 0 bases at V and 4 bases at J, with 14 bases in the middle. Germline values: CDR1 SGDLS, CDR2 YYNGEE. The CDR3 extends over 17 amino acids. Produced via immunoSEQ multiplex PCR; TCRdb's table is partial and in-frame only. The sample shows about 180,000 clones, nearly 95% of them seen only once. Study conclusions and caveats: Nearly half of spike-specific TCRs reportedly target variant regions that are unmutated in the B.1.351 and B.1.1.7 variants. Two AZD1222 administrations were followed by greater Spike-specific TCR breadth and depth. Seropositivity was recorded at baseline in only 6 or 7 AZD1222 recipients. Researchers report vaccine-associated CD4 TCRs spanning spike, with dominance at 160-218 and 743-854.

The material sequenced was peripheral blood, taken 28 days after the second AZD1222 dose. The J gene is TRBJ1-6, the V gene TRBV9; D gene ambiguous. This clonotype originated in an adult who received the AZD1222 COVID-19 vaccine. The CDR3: CASSVESAGAYNSPLHF. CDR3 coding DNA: TGTGCCAGCAGCGTAGAGTCTGCCGGAGCTTATAATTCACCCCTCCACTTT.